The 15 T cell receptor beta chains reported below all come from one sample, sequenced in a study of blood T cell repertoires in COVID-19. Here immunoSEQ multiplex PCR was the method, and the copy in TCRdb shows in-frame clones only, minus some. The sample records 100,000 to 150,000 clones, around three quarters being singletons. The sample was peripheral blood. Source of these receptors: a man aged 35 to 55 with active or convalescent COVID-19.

In DNA, the CDR3 is TGTGCCAGCAGTTACGCAGTTGGCAGGGGTCAATTCGAGCAGTACTTC. Residues: CASSYAVGRGQFEQYF. The chain combines TRBV6-6 with TRBJ2-7, with D possibly TRBD1 on 6 matching bases. This CDR3 comprises 16 residues. V lost 2 bases, J lost 6 bases, and 20 bases lay in between. Germline V gene lookup returns CDR1 MNHNY and CDR2 SVGAGI (reference sequence).

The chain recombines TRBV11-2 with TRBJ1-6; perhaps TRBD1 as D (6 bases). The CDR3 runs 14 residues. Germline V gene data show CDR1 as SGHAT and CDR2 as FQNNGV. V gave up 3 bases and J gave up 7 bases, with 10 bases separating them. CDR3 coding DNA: TGTGCCAGCAGCTTTGGACAGAAAAATTCACCCCTCCACTTT. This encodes CASSFGQKNSPLHF.

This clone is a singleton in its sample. This CDR3 reads CASRGQWVSYEQYF. CDR3 bases: TGTGCCAGCAGAGGACAGTGGGTATCCTACGAGCAGTACTTC. V usage is TRBV2 and J usage is TRBJ2-7; a weak D match, TRBD1 (6 bases). CDR1 and CDR2 (germline): SNHLY, FYNNEI. V gave up 6 bases and J gave up 1 base, with 13 bases separating them. The CDR3 runs 14 residues. The full variable domain, rest sourced from reference TRBV2 and TRBJ2-7, is EPEVTQTPSHQVTQMGQEVILRCVPISNHLYFYWYRQILGQKVEFLVSFYNNEISEKSEIFDDQFSVERPDGSNFTLKIRSTKLEDSAMYFCASRGQWVSYEQYFGPGTRLTVT.

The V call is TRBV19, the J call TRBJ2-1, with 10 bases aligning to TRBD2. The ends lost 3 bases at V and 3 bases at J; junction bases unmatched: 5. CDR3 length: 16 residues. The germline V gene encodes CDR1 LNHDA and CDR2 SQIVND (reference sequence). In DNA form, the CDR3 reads TGTGCCAGTAGTATCGGACTAGCGGATTTCTACAATGAGCAGTTCTTC. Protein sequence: CASSIGLADFYNEQFF.

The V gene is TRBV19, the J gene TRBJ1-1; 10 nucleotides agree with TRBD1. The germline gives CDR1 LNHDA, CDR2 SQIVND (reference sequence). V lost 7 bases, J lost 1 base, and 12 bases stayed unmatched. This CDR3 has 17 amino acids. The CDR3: CASIGDRGEAANTEAFF. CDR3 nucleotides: TGTGCCAGTATTGGGGACAGGGGAGAAGCGGCGAACACTGAAGCTTTCTTT.

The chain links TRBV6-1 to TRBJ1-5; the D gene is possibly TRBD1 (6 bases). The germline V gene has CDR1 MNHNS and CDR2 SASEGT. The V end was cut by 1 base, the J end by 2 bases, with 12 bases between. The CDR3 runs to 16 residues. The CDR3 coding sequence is TGTGCCAGCAGTGAAGAGAGCAGGGGAGGCAATCAGCCCCAGCATTTT. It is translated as CASSEESRGGNQPQHF.

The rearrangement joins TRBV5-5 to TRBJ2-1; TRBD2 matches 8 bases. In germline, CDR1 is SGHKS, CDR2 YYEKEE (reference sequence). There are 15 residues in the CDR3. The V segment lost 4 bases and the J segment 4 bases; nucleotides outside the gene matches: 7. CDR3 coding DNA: TGTGCCAGCAGCATATTAGCGGGGCAGTACAATGAGCAGTTCTTC. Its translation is CASSILAGQYNEQFF.

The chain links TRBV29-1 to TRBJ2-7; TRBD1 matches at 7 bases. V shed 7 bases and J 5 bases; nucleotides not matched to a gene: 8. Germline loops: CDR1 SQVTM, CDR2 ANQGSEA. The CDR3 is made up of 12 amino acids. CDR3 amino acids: CSATGNSHEQYF. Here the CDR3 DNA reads TGCAGCGCGACAGGGAATTCCCACGAGCAGTACTTC.

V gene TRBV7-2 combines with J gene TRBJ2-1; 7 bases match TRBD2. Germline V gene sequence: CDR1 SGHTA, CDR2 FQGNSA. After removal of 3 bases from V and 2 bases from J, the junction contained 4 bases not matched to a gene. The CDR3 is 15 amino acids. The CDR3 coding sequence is TGTGCCAGCAGCTTTGCAGGGAGGGCCTACAATGAGCAGTTCTTC. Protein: CASSFAGRAYNEQFF.

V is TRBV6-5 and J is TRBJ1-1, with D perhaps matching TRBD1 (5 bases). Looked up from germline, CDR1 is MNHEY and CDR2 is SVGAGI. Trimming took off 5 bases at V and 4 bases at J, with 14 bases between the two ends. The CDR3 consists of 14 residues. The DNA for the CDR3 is TGTGCCAGCAGTCCGACAGCGGGGGGCACTGAAGCTTTCTTT. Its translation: CASSPTAGGTEAFF.

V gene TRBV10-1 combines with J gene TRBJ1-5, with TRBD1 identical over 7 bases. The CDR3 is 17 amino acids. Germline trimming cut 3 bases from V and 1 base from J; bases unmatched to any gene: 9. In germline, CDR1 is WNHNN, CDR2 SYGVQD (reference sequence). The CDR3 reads CASSEGRGNPSNQPQHF. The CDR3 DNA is TGCGCCAGCAGTGAAGGCAGGGGGAATCCAAGCAATCAGCCCCAGCATTTT.

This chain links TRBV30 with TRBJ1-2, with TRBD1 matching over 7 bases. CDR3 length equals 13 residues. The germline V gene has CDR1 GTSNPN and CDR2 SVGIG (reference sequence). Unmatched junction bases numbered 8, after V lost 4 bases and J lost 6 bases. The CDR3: CAWTLGTAHGYTF. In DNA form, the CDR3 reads TGTGCCTGGACCCTAGGGACAGCTCATGGCTACACCTTC.

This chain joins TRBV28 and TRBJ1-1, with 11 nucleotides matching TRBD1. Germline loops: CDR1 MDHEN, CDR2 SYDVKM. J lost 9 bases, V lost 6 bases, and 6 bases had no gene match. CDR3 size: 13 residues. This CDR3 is CASRGDRGFQAFF. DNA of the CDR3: TGTGCCAGCAGGGGGGACAGGGGGTTCCAAGCTTTCTTT.

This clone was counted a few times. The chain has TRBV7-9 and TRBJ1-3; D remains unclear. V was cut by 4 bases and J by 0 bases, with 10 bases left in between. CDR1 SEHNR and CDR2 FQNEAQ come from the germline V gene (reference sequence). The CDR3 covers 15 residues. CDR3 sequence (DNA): TGTGCCAGCAGCTCTATGTGGAGCTCTGGAAACACCATATATTTT. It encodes CASSSMWSSGNTIYF.

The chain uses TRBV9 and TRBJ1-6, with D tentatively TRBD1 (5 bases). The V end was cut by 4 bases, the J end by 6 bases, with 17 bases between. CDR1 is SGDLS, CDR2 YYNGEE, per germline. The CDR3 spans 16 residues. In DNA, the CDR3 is TGTGCCAGCAGCCCTCAGGGAGGATGGGCTAATTCACCCCTCCACTTT. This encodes CASSPQGGWANSPLHF.